This paragraph covers one T cell receptor beta chain sequence. This clone was detected only once. What antigen it recognizes has not been identified. Within one base of it there is no much larger clone, and no base qualities were kept. The data were taken from a study of technical replicates of blood from a handful of donors (TCRdb year 2017). The CDR3 contains 13 residues, cysteine and phenylalanine counted. Only CDR3 DNA is held: 39 bases, read in frame from base 1. CDR1 MNHEY and CDR2 SVGAGI are derived from the germline V gene. Library generation was performed with the immunoSEQ multiplex PCR assay. What TCRdb holds here is the immuneACCESS table cut down to in-frame rearrangements. Part of the clones is not present; checked against another copy, under half of the missing clones reflect an unresolved V gene, and the others are unexplained. Here the sample has tens of thousands of clones; approximately 94% occur a single time. The ten largest clonotypes hold about 0.4% of the sample.

Sequenced input: T cells isolated from PBMCs. The TCR sequence derives from a human donor in good health. Recombination linked TRBV6-5 to TRBJ2-2; the best D guess is TRBD1, with 6 bases matching. CDR3 region: CASGTSYTGELFF. Read as DNA, the sequence is TGTGCGTCCGGGACATCTTACACCGGGGAGCTGTTTTTT.